This entry is about one TCR beta chain. Its antigen is unknown. Base qualities are not recorded, but no much larger clone differs from it by a single base. Ficoll-Paque density gradient centrifugation was used to isolate PBMCs. Data came from an Illumina NovaSeq 6000. Using 5'RACE with constant-segment primers, TCRalpha and TCRbeta cDNA libraries were constructed, with sample barcodes and unique molecular identifiers added in the process. RNA was extracted from every sample with Trizol reagent. Libraries were amplified in two PCR steps, with a second sample barcode and Illumina TruSeq adapters added in the second step. The libraries were sequenced on an Illumina NovaSeq using 2 x 150 bp paired-end reads. For the original study's pipeline: Reads were demultiplexed and collapsed into UMI-guided consensus sequences with migec v1.2.7. Using mixcr v2.1.11, the UMI consensuses were aligned to TRA and TRB V and J templates and assembled into clonotypes. A clonotype was counted as expanded or contracted only when both edgeR and NoisET called the clonotype significant, with the noise models trained on biological replicates. For edgeR calls, a false discovery rate-adjusted p below 0.01 and a log2 fold-change threshold of 1 were applied. As an exploratory analysis of dynamics, max-normalized trajectories of the 1000 most abundant clonotypes were examined by PCA with hierarchical clustering. Separately sequenced CD4+ and CD8+ repertoires were used to assign the CD4 or CD8 phenotype of responding clones. TCRdb redid the processing of the public reads, applying fastp at Q25 and MiXCR, and retained in-frame beta chains. Duplicate CDR3 protein sequences are folded into a single record with the most common DNA and genes. TCRdb, not the authors, supplied the V and J calls. Within this sample are around 500,000 distinct CDR3 sequences, with about 20% of them counted one time only. The top ten constitute more than 9% of the sample.

Reading the germline V gene (reference sequence) gives CDR1 LGHDT and CDR2 YNNKEL. The trim is 3 bases for V and 3 bases for J, with a gap of 8 bases between the germline ends. Spanning cysteine to phenylalanine, the CDR3 consists of 13 amino acids. The DNA shown is the 39-base CDR3, in frame from base 1. The data originate from a study of T-cell memory formation after mild COVID-19 (dated by TCRdb to the early 2020s). Study-level background: TCR sequence clusters from the two donors were found to be largely donor specific. In a couple of donors, T-cell clones that expanded and contracted after mild COVID-19 were tracked by sequencing TCRalpha and TCRbeta repertoires over time. Two young, previously healthy adult volunteers made up the cohort, one male and one female.

General findings and caveats noted by the study authors: Contracting CD4+ clones were located mainly in the CM and EM memory subsets, whereas CD8+ clones were found to be enriched in EMRA. Clones contracting from day 15 to 85 had balanced CD4/CD8 phenotypes, while a second wave expanding from day 15 to 37 was biased towards CD4+. Some responding clones were detected in pre-infection memory, which suggested that pre-existing cross-reactive memory T cells had joined the SARS-CoV-2 response. The second-wave clones that peaked on day 37 were not confirmed to be SARS-CoV-2 specific. The study covered only two mild cases, and larger cohorts including severe cases with pre-infection samples were considered necessary.

The rearranged segments are TRBV3-1 and TRBJ1-1; no D gene can be assigned with confidence. The source material was PBMCs or a T cell subset sorted from them (not recorded which). The origin of this receptor is an adult woman who had mild COVID-19 (a few samples of this study predate the infection). The sample titles of this study are shuffled in the database, so cell type and time point are left out; the donor was told from shared clones. The encoded CDR3 is CASSQLRDTEAFF. The bases are TGTGCCAGCAGCCAGCTCCGGGACACTGAAGCTTTCTTT.